This T cell receptor beta chain was retrieved from a study of Ad26.COV2.S vaccination and SARS-CoV-2 variants. About the study: Administration of Ad26.COV2.S was intramuscular, either once or twice 56 days apart. Study-wide points: Higher spike-specific TCR breadth was found in vaccine recipients than in placebo recipients.

This CDR3 has 16 residues. Germline-derived CDR1 and CDR2 are LGHNA and YNFKEQ. V shed 1 base, J shed 7 bases, and the junction held 9 bases outside the gene matches. Details on this clone: The antigen remains undetermined.

The data were produced by immunoSEQ multiplex PCR, yet TCRdb's version contains in-frame clones alone and is incomplete. The profile shows hundreds of thousands of clones, more than 80% of them singletons. Treatment in this sample: roughly 19 received Ad26.COV2.S at low or high dose, single or two shots; 5 received placebo; per-sample allocation not given. Samples analyzed were those drawn on day 63 after the first vaccine or placebo injection. Sequencing was performed on peripheral blood, taken in a trial of Ad26.COV2.S vaccine versus placebo. This chain links TRBV4-2 with TRBJ2-5, with 10 bases lining up with TRBD1. The source is a person between 18 and 65 years old who received the Ad26.COV2.S COVID-19 vaccine or a placebo. CDR3 in DNA: TGTGCCAGCAGCCAAGTCCTTGGGGACAGGGGAGTGACCCAGTACTTC. As protein: CASSQVLGDRGVTQYF.